This TCR beta chain was recorded in a study of metastatic and nonmetastatic thyroid tumors. For the study at large: Where malignant and benign thyroid patients were concerned, repertoires were compared across blood and tumor or nodule tissue.

Germline V gives CDR1 DFQATT, CDR2 SNEGSKA (reference sequence). CDR3 length: 17 residues. With 0 bases removed from V and 5 bases from J, the gap between germline ends came to 20 bases. TCRdb ran MiXCR on the PCR reads. Of under 20,000 clones in the sample, under 35% were seen once. Every patient was untreated before thyroid surgery. Sample: blood. This sequence joins TRBV20-1 and TRBJ1-5, with D perhaps matching TRBD1 (6 bases). The TCR was taken from a female donor with papillary thyroid cancer or a benign thyroid nodule (not recorded which). Some clones in this sample may be carry-over from other donors' samples. CDR3 sequence: CSARDEAGDSADQPQHF. In DNA form, the CDR3 reads TGCAGTGCTAGAGATGAGGCAGGGGATAGTGCGGATCAGCCCCAGCATTTT.